This T cell receptor (beta chain) was identified in a study of T cell repertoires in cytomegalovirus infection. Background on the study: Used in the study were CMV epitopes, some recently identified and HLA-C-restricted, others well-studied and HLA-B-restricted. Shared public TCR beta signatures pointed to both CMV infection and a matching HLA type. Broader study findings: HLA-C-restricted TCR beta clonotypes specific for CMV led the ex vivo response. Cumulative frequency of public TCR beta families picked out carriers of CMV plus the relevant HLA.

This CDR3 comprises 14 residues. V gave up 4 bases and J gave up 4 bases; unmatched junction bases: 6. Germline V gives CDR1 SGDLS, CDR2 YYNGEE. TCRdb analysed the reads with MiXCR anew, one entry per CDR3 protein. This table holds around 99,000 distinct CDR3 sequences, around 31% found once. A word on this clonotype: The antigen remains undetermined.

The sequence was obtained from a human donor in good health (CMV status not recorded). Some clones in this sample may be carry-over from other donors' samples. Sequences were derived from CD8+ T cells from cultured PBMCs, sampled from culture after CMV antigen stimulation. This chain links TRBV9 with TRBJ1-2, with TRBD1 identical over 8 bases. This CDR3 is CASSWGGQGYGYTF. Here the CDR3 DNA reads TGTGCCAGCAGCTGGGGAGGACAGGGCTATGGCTACACCTTC.